This is a list of T cell receptor beta chains from one sample in a study of patients and donors after allogeneic stem cell transplantation. One entry per CDR3 protein results from TCRdb running MiXCR on the RT-PCR reads. Of 400,000 to 500,000 distinct CDR3 sequences in the sample, around 16% were seen once. Specimen: blood, either unsorted or a sorted T cell fraction (not recorded which). These receptors came from a human donor who was either an allogeneic HSCT recipient or a stem cell or donor lymphocyte infusion donor (not recorded which). It is not recorded whose cells these are; they may come from a transplant donor. Each CDR3 is given with its conserved first and last residue. Fields, in order: D gene, J gene, V gene, clone size, CDR3 DNA, CDR3 protein. The D gene is left open where the match is weak. Clone size is given for some rows only: seen once, a few or many times, or a class if the clone is expanded.

>.|TRBJ2-1|TRBV7-9|many
TGTGCCAGCAGCTTAGAAGGACAATACAATGAGCAGTTCTTC
CASSLEGQYNEQFF
>.|TRBJ2-1|TRBV6-1|.
TGTGCCAGCAGGTCGGGGGCGCGCTCCTACAATGAGCAGTTCTTC
CASRSGARSYNEQFF
>TRBD1|TRBJ1-2|TRBV29-1|.
TGCAGCGTTGAACCCTGGACAGGGGTAGGCTACACCTTC
CSVEPWTGVGYTF
>.|TRBJ2-7|TRBV28|few
TGTGCCAGCAGTAGGCCCGGGGACGAGCAGTACTTC
CASSRPGDEQYF
>.|TRBJ2-2|TRBV6-5|.
TGTGCCAGCAGTTACCCGCAGGGAGCAGGGGCGTCCGGGGAGCTGTTTTTT
CASSYPQGAGASGELFF
>.|TRBJ2-7|TRBV11-2|once
TGTGCCAGCAGCCCAGGTGCGGGTTACTACGAGCAGTACTTC
CASSPGAGYYEQYF
>.|TRBJ2-3|TRBV7-2|.
TGTGCCAGCAGCTTAGTGGGGGGCTCAGATACGCAGTATTTT
CASSLVGGSDTQYF
>.|TRBJ1-2|TRBV5-1|.
TGCGCCAGCAGCCCCCAGCCCCACACCTTC
CASSPQPHTF
>TRBD1|TRBJ2-5|TRBV9|.
TGTGCCAGCAGCACTCGGACAGGGCAAGAGACCCAGTACTTC
CASSTRTGQETQYF
>TRBD1|TRBJ2-1|TRBV6-1|.
TGTGCCAGCACCGTCGGACAGGGATGGGGAGAGCAGTTCTTC
CASTVGQGWGEQFF
>TRBD1|TRBJ1-2|TRBV27|.
TGTGCCAGCAGGTCCCAGGGGGGGCCCTATGGCTACACCTTC
CASRSQGGPYGYTF
>.|TRBJ1-1|TRBV12-3/TRBV12-4|.
TGTGCCAGCAGTTCCCTACCCAATGAAGCTTTCTTT
CASSSLPNEAFF
>.|TRBJ1-5|TRBV5-1|few
TGCGCCAGCAGCTTAGAGCCTACTAATCAGCCCCAGCATTTT
CASSLEPTNQPQHF
>TRBD2|TRBJ2-7|TRBV2|few
TGTGCCAGCAGTGCCGGGACTAGCGGGCTCTACTACGAGCAGTACTTC
CASSAGTSGLYYEQYF
>.|TRBJ2-3|TRBV12-3/TRBV12-4|many
TGTGCCAGCAGTTTTTCGGGGAGCACAGATACGCAGTATTTT
CASSFSGSTDTQYF
>.|TRBJ2-7|TRBV11-2|many
TGTGCCAGCAGGAGGGACGAGGTGTACTTC
CASRRDEVYF
>.|TRBJ2-1|TRBV10-3|few
TGTGCCATCAGTGGGGGGATTGGGAATGAGCAGTTCTTC
CAISGGIGNEQFF
>TRBD1|TRBJ2-1|TRBV20-1|.
TGCAGTGCCGAGGACAGGGCCCACAATGAGCAGTTCTTC
CSAEDRAHNEQFF
>.|TRBJ1-2|TRBV12-3/TRBV12-4|few
TGTGCCAGCAGTTCGAGTCCCTATGGCTACACCTTC
CASSSSPYGYTF
>.|TRBJ1-6|TRBV10-3|many
TGTGCCATCAGTGAGTATTCAAGATTAGGTTCACCCCTCCACTTT
CAISEYSRLGSPLHF
>.|TRBJ1-1|TRBV5-8|.
TGTGCCAGCACCTTTTCACAGGGAATAAACACTGAAGCTTTCTTT
CASTFSQGINTEAFF
>.|TRBJ1-1|TRBV27|few
TGTGCCAGCGGGGAGTTCTATGGTGAAGCTTTCTTT
CASGEFYGEAFF
>TRBD1|TRBJ1-2|TRBV19|.
TGTGCCATGAACCTTGGACAGGGGAACAACTATGGCTACACCTTC
CAMNLGQGNNYGYTF
>TRBD2|TRBJ2-1|TRBV28|many
TGTGCCAGCAGTTCACTGGGCGGTAGCGGGAAGCTTAGTGAGCAGTTCTTC
CASSSLGGSGKLSEQFF
>.|TRBJ2-1|TRBV3-1|few
TGTGCCAGCAGCCACGGACGGGAGAATGAGCAGTTCTTC
CASSHGRENEQFF
>.|TRBJ2-7|TRBV21-1|.
TGTGCCAGCAGCAACAAGGGGGACCCCTCCTACGAGCAGTACTTC
CASSNKGDPSYEQYF
>.|TRBJ1-1|TRBV7-2|.
TGTGCCAGCAGCCGGGACACGGGGCGAGCTTTCTTT
CASSRDTGRAFF
>TRBD1|TRBJ2-5|TRBV5-1|.
TGCGCCAGCAGCTTGACAGGGGCCGCCGAGACCCAGTACTTC
CASSLTGAAETQYF
>TRBD1|TRBJ2-7|TRBV20-1|few
TGCAGTGCTAGTGGCCACGACAGGGGGCGGTCCTACGAGCAGTACTTC
CSASGHDRGRSYEQYF
>.|TRBJ2-7|TRBV12-3/TRBV12-4|.
TGTGCCAGCAGTTTAGGTCTCTGGGGCCTTGGGGACGAGCAGTACTTC
CASSLGLWGLGDEQYF
>.|TRBJ1-1|TRBV12-3/TRBV12-4|.
TGTGCCAGCAGTTTTAGTAGGGCTGAAGCTTTCTTT
CASSFSRAEAFF
>.|TRBJ1-1|TRBV29-1|.
TGCAGCGCCGGGACGGCATACACTGAAGCTTTCTTT
CSAGTAYTEAFF
>.|TRBJ2-4|TRBV20-1|.
TGCAGTGCTAGAGATGGACCCGCGGCCAAAAACATTCAGTACTTC
CSARDGPAAKNIQYF
>TRBD1|TRBJ2-2|TRBV4-1|.
TGCGCCAGCAGCCAAGCCTTGCCGGGACAGGGAATATCGAACACCGGGGAGCTGTTTTTT
CASSQALPGQGISNTGELFF
>.|TRBJ2-1|TRBV3-1|.
TGTGCCAGCAGCCGAAAGGCCAAGGGTGAGCAGTTCTTC
CASSRKAKGEQFF
>.|TRBJ2-7|TRBV9|few
TGTGCCAGCAGCGTTGGGACAATACCCTCCTACGAGCAGTACTTC
CASSVGTIPSYEQYF
>.|TRBJ1-2|TRBV5-1|once
TGCGCCAGCAGATCGAAGGGCAGCCCGTCTAACTATGGCTACACCTTC
CASRSKGSPSNYGYTF
>TRBD2|TRBJ2-1|TRBV5-1|few
TGCGCCAGCAGTCCCGGGACTAGCGGGCATGAGCAGTTCTTC
CASSPGTSGHEQFF
>TRBD1|TRBJ1-6|TRBV5-6|.
TGTGCCAGCAGCATCGGACAGGGGCTGGGTAATTCACCCCTCCACTTT
CASSIGQGLGNSPLHF
>TRBD2|TRBJ2-1|TRBV3-1|.
TGTGCCAGCAGCCATCGGACTAGCGGGGGTCTCGATGAGCAGTTCTTC
CASSHRTSGGLDEQFF
>TRBD2|TRBJ2-7|TRBV3-1|.
TGTGCCAGCAGCCAAGCGGGACTAGCGGGAAGCTACTTC
CASSQAGLAGSYF
>TRBD1|TRBJ2-2|TRBV6-2/TRBV6-3|.
TGTGCCAGCAGTTACAGGGGGCGTAACACCGGGGAGCTGTTTTTT
CASSYRGRNTGELFF
>.|TRBJ2-3|TRBV7-2|few
TGTGCCAGCATCAGCTCCCCACTAGCCGCTGCCTCAGATACGCAGTATTTT
CASISSPLAAASDTQYF
>.|TRBJ2-2|TRBV5-1|.
TGCGCCAGCAGCTTAAAAAAAGGGGAGCTGTTTTTT
CASSLKKGELFF
>TRBD1|TRBJ1-1|TRBV27|.
TGTGCCAGCACCCCGGGACAGGGTTCGGGCACTGAAGCTTTCTTT
CASTPGQGSGTEAFF
>.|TRBJ2-7|TRBV15|few
TGTGCCTCCCAACCCGGACCGACTTCCTACGAGCAGTACTTC
CASQPGPTSYEQYF
>TRBD1|TRBJ2-1|TRBV19|few
TGTGCCAGTAGTCATCCCGAGACAGGGCCCTACAATGAGCAGTTCTTC
CASSHPETGPYNEQFF
>TRBD2|TRBJ2-7|TRBV5-1|.
TGCGCCAGCAGCTTTCTAGCGGGAGGGCCGAGCGAGCAGTACTTC
CASSFLAGGPSEQYF
>.|TRBJ1-1|TRBV2|few
TGTGCCAGCAGTGAAGGATGGGGAGTAGACACTGAAGCTTTCTTT
CASSEGWGVDTEAFF
>TRBD2|TRBJ2-2|TRBV5-6|.
TGTGCCAGCACCTTAGCGGGACTTGGGACCGGGGAGCTGTTTTTT
CASTLAGLGTGELFF
>.|TRBJ2-2|TRBV27|.
TGTGCCAGCAGTTTTGTGGGGAACACCGGGGAGCTGTTTTTT
CASSFVGNTGELFF
>.|TRBJ1-2|TRBV10-3|.
TGTGCCATCAGCCCCGGGGGGGTTCACTATGGCTACACCTTC
CAISPGGVHYGYTF
>.|TRBJ2-7|TRBV5-1|.
TGCGCCAGCAGCTTGGCAGGCCTCCACGAGCAGTACTTC
CASSLAGLHEQYF
>TRBD1|TRBJ1-4|TRBV7-2|.
TGTGCCAGCAGCGCTGGACAGGCCGCGGGGGAAAAACTGTTTTTT
CASSAGQAAGEKLFF
>TRBD2|TRBJ2-4|TRBV4-2|.
TGTGCCAGCAGCCAAGAGCAGCGGGGGGTAGTAAGAGCCAAAAACATTCAGTACTTC
CASSQEQRGVVRAKNIQYF
>.|TRBJ1-1|TRBV5-1|many
TGCGCCAGTTCCGACTGGGTGAACACTGAAGCTTTCTTT
CASSDWVNTEAFF